Sequencing of this T cell receptor (beta chain) was carried out in a study of shared clonotypes between healthy human individuals (dated by TCRdb to 2018 to 2020). About the study as a whole: Three men and a couple of women, aged 18 to 49 years, made up the cohort. For each donor, CD4 naive and CD4 memory were each run on three plates, CD8 naive on two plates, and CD8 memory on one plate. The study deeply sequenced blood TCR repertoires of five healthy adults to estimate repertoire size and the extent of clonotype sharing between individuals. Libraries were prepared and TCR repertoires were sequenced by different laboratories using diverse techniques, in order to increase sequencing depth and limit assay-specific biases. Per donor, leukapheresis produced somewhere between about 0.9 and 10 billion PBMCs.

The paper's findings and limits, for the study overall: Sharing across several donors was observed for roughly 5% of naive CD4, 3% to 4% of naive CD8, 2% to 2.5% of memory CD4, and about 0.4% of memory CD8 clonotypes. The genetic and exposure-history diversity represented was limited by the small number of donors. Sampling was restricted to blood, and TCR repertoires in tissues likely differ from the TCR repertoires found in blood. Estimated clonotype richness was generally larger for naive than for memory subsets. Pairwise subsampling indicated that sequencing depth was expected to affect the degree of clonotype sharing among donors. Incomplete sequencing was indicated by rarefaction of sorted-subset datasets, despite the large sequencing depth. Higher generation probabilities were observed for clonotypes shared by all four sorted-subset donors than for non-shared clonotypes.

The donors were healthy, HIV-negative adults with no recently reported acute infections or vaccinations. Only Caucasian adults living in Nashville, Tennessee, USA were represented among the donors. CD4+ T cells were enriched by magnetic negative selection, after which naive cells were positively selected on CD45RA and the negative fraction was taken as the memory subset. Blood was collected by leukapheresis, and PBMCs were isolated by Ficoll-Histopaque density gradient centrifugation and then cryopreserved in liquid nitrogen vapor phase. Purity and quantity of every magnetically sorted T cell population were checked by analytical flow cytometry. Genomic DNA was isolated from each sorted fraction and quantified by UV absorbance on a Nanodrop 2000c. As regards this clone: Its antigen remains unidentified. Per-base qualities were not stored, and no clone one base away is much larger.

The germline V gene supplies CDR1 SGHVS and CDR2 FNYEAQ. Trimming accounts for 4 bases at V and 3 bases at J, while the number of junction bases matched to no gene is 12. The CDR3 measures 16 amino acids from cysteine to phenylalanine. This entry keeps only the CDR3 DNA: 48 bases, framed from base 1. TCR CDR3 regions were amplified from genomic DNA by multiplex PCR using the deep immunoSEQ assay. For each cell subset, the extracted genomic DNA was distributed evenly across all wells of several immunoSEQ 96-well plates, and each plate served as one replicate. For sorted subsets, roughly 0.2 ug genomic DNA, equal to tens of thousands of T cell genomes, was loaded into each replicate PCR. Purified libraries were quantified with a Qubit 3.0 fluorometer, sized on a Bioanalyzer 2100, and re-quantified with the KAPA Library Quantification kit. Every immunoSEQ 96-well plate was sequenced on a dedicated single-read 150-cycle Illumina NextSeq 550 flow cell. On the authors' methods: Because only junctional sequences without quality scores were contained in the immunoSEQ output, filtering matching that applied to full-length reads could not be performed. To assign V/J genes and CDR3, sequences were annotated against IMGT germline references using PyIR, a Python wrapper for IgBLAST v1.9. Reads with weak V/J assignments (E-value above 1e-6), missing CDR3, stop codons, out-of-frame junctions, or ambiguous translated residues were removed. V3J clonotypes were defined as sequences sharing the same inferred V gene, J gene, and CDR3 amino acid sequence. Percentage overlap between repertoires was computed as shared unique clonotypes divided by the size of the smaller repertoire. RTK rarefaction, the Chao1 estimator, and Recon v2.1 estimates of unobserved clonotypes were used to assess repertoire richness. For all TCRbeta clonotypes obtained by the gDNA method from four donors, generation probabilities were computed with OLGA. Sourced from immuneACCESS, this table was stored by TCRdb with only in-frame sequences that have V and J called. A share of the clones is absent; for the studies checked, an unresolved V gene accounts for under half, and the remainder has no known explanation. V, J and clone size were drawn from that table, and D and trimming were deduced from the DNA. This sample holds 1,500,000 or so clones; 98% were observed only once. The top ten hold 0.36% of the sample.

The source material was naive CD4+ T cells sorted from blood. Read against the paper, the sample's cell subset or site label means: CD45RA+ positively selected. The clonotype was recovered from a man aged 30-40 years in good health. The rearranged chain carries TRBV7-6 and TRBJ2-7; 7 junctional bases match TRBD2. The CDR3 protein sequence reads: CASSSSKLAKIYEQYF. The nucleotides are TGTGCCAGCAGCTCGAGTAAACTAGCGAAAATCTACGAGCAGTACTTC. Reference TRBV7-6 and TRBJ2-7 proteins supply the regions before and after the CDR3; the full variable domain is: GAGVSQSPRYKVTKRGQDVALRCDPISGHVSLYWYRQALGQGPEFLTYFNYEAQQDKSGLPNDRFSAERPEGSISTLTIQRTEQRDSAMYRCASSSSKLAKIYEQYFGPGTRLTVT.